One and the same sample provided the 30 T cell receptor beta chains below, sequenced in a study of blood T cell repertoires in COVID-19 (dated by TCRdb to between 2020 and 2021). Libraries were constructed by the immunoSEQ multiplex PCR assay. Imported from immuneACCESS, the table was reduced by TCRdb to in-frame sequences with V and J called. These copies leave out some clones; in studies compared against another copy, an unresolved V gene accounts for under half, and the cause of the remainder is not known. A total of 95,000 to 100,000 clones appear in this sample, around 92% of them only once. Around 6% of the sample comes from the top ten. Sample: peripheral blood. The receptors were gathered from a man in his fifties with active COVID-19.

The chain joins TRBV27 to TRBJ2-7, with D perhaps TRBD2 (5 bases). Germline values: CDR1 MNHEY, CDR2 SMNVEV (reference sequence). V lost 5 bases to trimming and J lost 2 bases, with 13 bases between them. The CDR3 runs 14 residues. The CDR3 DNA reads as TGTGCCAGCAGTGCCCTGACGGGAACCTACGAGCAGTACTTC. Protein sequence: CASSALTGTYEQYF.

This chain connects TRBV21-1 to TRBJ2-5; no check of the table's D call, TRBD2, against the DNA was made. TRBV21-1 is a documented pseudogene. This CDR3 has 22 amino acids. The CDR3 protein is CASSKPDTLIGLAGECMETQYF. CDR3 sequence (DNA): TGTGCCAGCAGCAAACCCGATACCCTGATAGGACTAGCGGGAGAATGTATGGAGACCCAGTACTTC.

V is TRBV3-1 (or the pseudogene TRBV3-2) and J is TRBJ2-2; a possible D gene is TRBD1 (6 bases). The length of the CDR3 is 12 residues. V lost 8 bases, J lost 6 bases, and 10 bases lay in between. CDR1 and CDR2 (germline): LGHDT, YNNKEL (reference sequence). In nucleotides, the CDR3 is TGTGCCAGCCAAGGGGGTTCCGGGGAGCTGTTTTTT. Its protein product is CASQGGSGELFF.

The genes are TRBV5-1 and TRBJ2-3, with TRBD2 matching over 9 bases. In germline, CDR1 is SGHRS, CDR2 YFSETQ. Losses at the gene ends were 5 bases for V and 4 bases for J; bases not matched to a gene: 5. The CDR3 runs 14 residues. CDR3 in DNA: TGCGCCAGCAGACAGGGACTAGCATCAGATACGCAGTATTTT. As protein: CASRQGLASDTQYF.

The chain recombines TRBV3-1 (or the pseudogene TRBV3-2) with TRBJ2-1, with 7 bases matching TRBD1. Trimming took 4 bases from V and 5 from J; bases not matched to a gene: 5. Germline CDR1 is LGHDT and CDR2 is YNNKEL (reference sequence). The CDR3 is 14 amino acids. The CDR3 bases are TGTGCCAGCAGCCGGTGGACAGGTCACAATGAGCAGTTCTTC. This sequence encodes CASSRWTGHNEQFF.

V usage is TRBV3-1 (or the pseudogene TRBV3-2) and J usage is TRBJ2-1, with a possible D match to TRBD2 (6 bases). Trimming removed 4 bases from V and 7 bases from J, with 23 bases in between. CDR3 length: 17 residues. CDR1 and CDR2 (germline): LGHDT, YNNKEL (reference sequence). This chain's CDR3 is CASSPYSAGRGINEQFF. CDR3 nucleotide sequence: TGTGCCAGCAGCCCGTATTCCGCGGGGCGGGGAATTAATGAGCAGTTCTTC.

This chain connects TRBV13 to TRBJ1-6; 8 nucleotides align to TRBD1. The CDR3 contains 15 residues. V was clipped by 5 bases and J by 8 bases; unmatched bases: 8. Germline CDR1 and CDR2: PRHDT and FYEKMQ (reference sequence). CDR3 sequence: CASSSLTGGYSPLHF. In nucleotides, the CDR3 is TGTGCCAGCAGCAGCCTCACAGGGGGTTATTCACCCCTCCACTTT. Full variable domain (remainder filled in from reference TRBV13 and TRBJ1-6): AAGVIQSPRHLIKEKRETATLKCYPIPRHDTVYWYQQGPGQDPQFLISFYEKMQSDKGSIPDRFSAQQFSDYHSELNMSSLELGDSALYFCASSSLTGGYSPLHFGNGTRLTVT.

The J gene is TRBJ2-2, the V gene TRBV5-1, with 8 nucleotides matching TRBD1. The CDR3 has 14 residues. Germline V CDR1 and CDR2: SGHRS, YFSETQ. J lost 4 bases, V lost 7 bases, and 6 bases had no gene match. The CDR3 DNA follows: TGCGCCAGCGGGAGGACAGGGCTCACCGGGGAGCTGTTTTTT. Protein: CASGRTGLTGELFF.

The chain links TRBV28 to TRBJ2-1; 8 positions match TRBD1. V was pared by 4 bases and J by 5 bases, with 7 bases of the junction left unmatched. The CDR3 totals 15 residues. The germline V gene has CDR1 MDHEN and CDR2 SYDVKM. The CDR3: CASSSPRTGHNEQFF. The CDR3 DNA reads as TGTGCCAGCAGTTCCCCCCGGACAGGGCACAATGAGCAGTTCTTC.

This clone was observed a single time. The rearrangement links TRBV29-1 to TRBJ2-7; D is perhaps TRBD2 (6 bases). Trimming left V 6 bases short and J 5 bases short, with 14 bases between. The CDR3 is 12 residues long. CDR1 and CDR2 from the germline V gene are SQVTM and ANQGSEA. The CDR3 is CSVASVRDEQYF. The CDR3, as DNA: TGCAGCGTGGCTAGCGTGAGGGACGAGCAGTACTTC.

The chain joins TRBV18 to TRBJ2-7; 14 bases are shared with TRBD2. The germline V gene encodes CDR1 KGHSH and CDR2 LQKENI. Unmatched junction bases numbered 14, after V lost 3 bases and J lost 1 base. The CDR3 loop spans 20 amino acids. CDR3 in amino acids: CASSPLRAPGTSGSSYEQYF. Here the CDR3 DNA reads TGTGCCAGCTCACCCCTAAGGGCCCCCGGGACTAGCGGGAGTTCCTACGAGCAGTACTTC. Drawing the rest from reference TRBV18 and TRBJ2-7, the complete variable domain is NAGVMQNPRHLVRRRGQEARLRCSPMKGHSHVYWYRQLPEEGLKFMVYLQKENIIDESGMPKERFSAEFPKEGPSILRIQQVVRGDSAAYFCASSPLRAPGTSGSSYEQYFGPGTRLTVT.

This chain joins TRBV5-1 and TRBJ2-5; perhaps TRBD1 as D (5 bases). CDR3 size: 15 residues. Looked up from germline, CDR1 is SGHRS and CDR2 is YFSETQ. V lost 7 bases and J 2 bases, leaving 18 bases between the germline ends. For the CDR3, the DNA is TGCGCCAGCTCACCGGACACCGGGCCGCAAGAGACCCAGTACTTC. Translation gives CASSPDTGPQETQYF.

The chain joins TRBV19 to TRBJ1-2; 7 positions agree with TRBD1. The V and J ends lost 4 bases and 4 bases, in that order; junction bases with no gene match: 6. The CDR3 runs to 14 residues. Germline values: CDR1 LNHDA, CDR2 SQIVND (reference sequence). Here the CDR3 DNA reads TGTGCCAGTAGTACCACAGGGGCCGGCTATGGCTACACCTTC. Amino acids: CASSTTGAGYGYTF.

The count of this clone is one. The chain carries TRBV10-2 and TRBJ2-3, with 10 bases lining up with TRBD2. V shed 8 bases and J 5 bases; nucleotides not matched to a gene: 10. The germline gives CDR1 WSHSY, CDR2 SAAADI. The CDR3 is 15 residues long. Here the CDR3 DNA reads TGCGCCAGCCGCCGTGAGGTAGCGGGAGGAGATACGCAGTATTTT. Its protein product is CASRREVAGGDTQYF.

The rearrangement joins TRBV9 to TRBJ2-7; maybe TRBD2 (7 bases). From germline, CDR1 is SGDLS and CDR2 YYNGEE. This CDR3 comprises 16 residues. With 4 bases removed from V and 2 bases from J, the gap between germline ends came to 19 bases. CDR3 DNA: TGTGCCAGCAGCCGTAGGGGGGGGACCCGGACCTACGAGCAGTACTTC. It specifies CASSRRGGTRTYEQYF.

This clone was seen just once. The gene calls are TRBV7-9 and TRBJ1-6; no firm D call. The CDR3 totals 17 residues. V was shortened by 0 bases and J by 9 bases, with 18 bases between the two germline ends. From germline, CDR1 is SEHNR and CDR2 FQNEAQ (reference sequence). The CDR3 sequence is CASSLAMEFESASPLHF. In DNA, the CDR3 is TGTGCCAGCAGCTTAGCCATGGAGTTTGAGTCTGCTTCACCCCTCCACTTT.

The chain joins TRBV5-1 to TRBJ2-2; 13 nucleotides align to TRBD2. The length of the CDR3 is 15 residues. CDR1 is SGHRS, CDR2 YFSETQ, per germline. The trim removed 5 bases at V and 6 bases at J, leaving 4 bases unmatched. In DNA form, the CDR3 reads TGCGCCAGCAGTAGGGGACTAGCGGGATCCGGGGAGCTGTTTTTT. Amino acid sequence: CASSRGLAGSGELFF.

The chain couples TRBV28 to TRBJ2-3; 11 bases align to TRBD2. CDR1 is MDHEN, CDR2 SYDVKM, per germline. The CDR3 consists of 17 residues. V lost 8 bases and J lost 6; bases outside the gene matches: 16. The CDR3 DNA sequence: TGTGCCAGCTCACTCCTAGCGGGAGGAGGGGGTTTGGATACGCAGTATTTT. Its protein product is CASSLLAGGGGLDTQYF.

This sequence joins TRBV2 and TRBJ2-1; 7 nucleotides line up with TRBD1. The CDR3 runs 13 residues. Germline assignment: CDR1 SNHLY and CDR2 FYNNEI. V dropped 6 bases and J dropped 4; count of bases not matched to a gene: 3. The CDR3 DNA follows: TGTGCCAGCAGGACAGGGAATTACAATGAGCAGTTCTTC. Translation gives CASRTGNYNEQFF.

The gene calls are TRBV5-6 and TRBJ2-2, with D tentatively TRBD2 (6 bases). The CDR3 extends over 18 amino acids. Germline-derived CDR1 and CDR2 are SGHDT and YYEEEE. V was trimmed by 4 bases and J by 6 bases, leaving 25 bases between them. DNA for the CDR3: TGTGCCAGCAGCCTCTTGTTAATTAGCGGCTCTGTGGCCGGGGAGCTGTTTTTT. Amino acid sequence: CASSLLLISGSVAGELFF.

CDR3 nucleotide sequence: TGTGCCACCAGTGATTGGGAGGGCGGCACAGATACGCAGTATTTT. Protein product: CATSDWEGGTDTQYF. V is TRBV24-1 and J is TRBJ2-3; 7 bases agree with TRBD2. Trimming removed 2 bases from V and 1 base from J; junction bases left unmatched: 2. Germline CDR1 and CDR2: KGHDR and SFDVKD. This CDR3 spans 15 amino acids.

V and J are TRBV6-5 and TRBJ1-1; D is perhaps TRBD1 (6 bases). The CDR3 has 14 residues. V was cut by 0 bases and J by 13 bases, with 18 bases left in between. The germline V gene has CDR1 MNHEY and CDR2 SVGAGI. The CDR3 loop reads CASSYSVGALLLFF. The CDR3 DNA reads TGTGCCAGCAGTTACTCGGTGGGGGCGCTGTTACTTTTCTTT.

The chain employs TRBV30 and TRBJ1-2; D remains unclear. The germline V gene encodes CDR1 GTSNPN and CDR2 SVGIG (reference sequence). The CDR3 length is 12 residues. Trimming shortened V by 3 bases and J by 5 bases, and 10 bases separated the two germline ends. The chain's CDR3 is CAWSLSFYGYTF. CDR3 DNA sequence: TGTGCCTGGAGCCTATCGTTTTATGGCTACACCTTC.

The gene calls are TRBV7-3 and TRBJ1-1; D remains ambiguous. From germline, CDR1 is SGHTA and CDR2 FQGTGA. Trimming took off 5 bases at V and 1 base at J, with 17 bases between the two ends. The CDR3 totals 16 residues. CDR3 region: CASSPTHSAKNTEAFF. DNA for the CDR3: TGTGCCAGCAGCCCTACCCATTCTGCCAAGAACACTGAAGCTTTCTTT.

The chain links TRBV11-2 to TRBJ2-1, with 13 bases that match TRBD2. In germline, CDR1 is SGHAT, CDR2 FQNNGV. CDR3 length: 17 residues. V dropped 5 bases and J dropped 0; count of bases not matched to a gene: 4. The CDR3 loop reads CASSPRTSGSSYNEQFF. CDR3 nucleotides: TGTGCCAGCAGCCCCAGGACTAGCGGGAGCTCCTACAATGAGCAGTTCTTC.

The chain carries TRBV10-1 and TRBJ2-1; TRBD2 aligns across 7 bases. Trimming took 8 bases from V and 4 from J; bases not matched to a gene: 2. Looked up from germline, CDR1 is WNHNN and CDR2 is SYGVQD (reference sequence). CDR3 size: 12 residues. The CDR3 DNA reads TGCGCCAGCGGAGCGGGGTACAATGAGCAGTTCTTC. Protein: CASGAGYNEQFF.

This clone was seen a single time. The CDR3 loop is CASRGSWKADGYTF. In nucleotides, the CDR3 is TGTGCCAGCAGGGGGAGTTGGAAAGCGGATGGCTACACCTTC. This chain joins TRBV9 and TRBJ1-2; D remains unclear. V lost 5 bases and J 6 bases, leaving 17 bases between the germline ends. CDR1 is SGDLS and CDR2 is YYNGEE in the germline V gene. The CDR3 contains 14 residues.

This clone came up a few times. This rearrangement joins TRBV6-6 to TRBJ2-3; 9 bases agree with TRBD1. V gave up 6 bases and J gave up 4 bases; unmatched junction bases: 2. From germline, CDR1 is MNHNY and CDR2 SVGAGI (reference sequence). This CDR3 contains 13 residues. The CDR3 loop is CASRQGAADTQYF. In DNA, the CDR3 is TGTGCCAGCAGACAGGGGGCAGCAGATACGCAGTATTTT.

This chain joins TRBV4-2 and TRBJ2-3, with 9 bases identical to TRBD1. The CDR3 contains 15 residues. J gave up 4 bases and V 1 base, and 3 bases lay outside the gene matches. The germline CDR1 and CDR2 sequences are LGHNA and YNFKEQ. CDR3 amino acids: CASSQGDREADTQYF. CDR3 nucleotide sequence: TGTGCCAGCAGCCAAGGGGACAGGGAGGCAGATACGCAGTATTTT.

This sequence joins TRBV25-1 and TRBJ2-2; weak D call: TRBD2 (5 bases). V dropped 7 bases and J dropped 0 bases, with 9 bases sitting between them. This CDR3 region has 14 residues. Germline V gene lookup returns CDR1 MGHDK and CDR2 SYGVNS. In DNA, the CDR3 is TGTGCCAGCACCGCGGGTGCGAACACCGGGGAGCTGTTTTTT. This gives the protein CASTAGANTGELFF.